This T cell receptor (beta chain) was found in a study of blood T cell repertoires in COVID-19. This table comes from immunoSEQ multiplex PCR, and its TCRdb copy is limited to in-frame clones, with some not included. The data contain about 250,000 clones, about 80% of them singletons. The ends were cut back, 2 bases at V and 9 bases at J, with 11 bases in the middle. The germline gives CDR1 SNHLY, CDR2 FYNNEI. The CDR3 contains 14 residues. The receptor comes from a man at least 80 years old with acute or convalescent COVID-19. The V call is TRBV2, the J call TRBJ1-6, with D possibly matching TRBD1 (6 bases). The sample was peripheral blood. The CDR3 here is CASSEFQGGSPLHF. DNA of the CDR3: TGTGCCAGCAGTGAATTTCAAGGGGGTTCACCCCTCCACTTT.